This T cell receptor (beta chain) was captured by sequencing in a study of cytomegalovirus exposure and HLA in healthy donors. Broader study findings: Because they were indistinguishable, some V segments, including TRBV6-2 and TRBV6-3, were excluded. Reports credit the classifier with highly specific, highly sensitive diagnosis of cytomegalovirus status. The study designated 150 or so TCR beta chains cytomegalovirus-associated. The majority of CMV-associated TCR beta chains were reported as apparently HLA-restricted in a later analysis.

The CDR3 is made up of 13 amino acids. Germline V CDR1 and CDR2: MDHEN, SYDVKM. The germline V and J ends were trimmed by 2 bases and 1 base, with 5 bases remaining between them. Researchers ran the PCR with 60 Vbeta and 13 Jbeta primers. Produced via immunoSEQ multiplex PCR; TCRdb's table is partial and in-frame only. The sample consists of about 150,000 clones, about four fifths of them appearing once. A note on this clone: The antigen is not known.

The chain has TRBV28 and TRBJ1-1; D is unresolved. This sequence originates from a man between 18 and 29 years old in good health and CMV-seronegative. The material sequenced was PBMCs. In DNA form, the CDR3 reads TGTGCCAGCAGTTTAGCCAGGAACACTGAAGCTTTCTTT. The encoded protein is CASSLARNTEAFF.